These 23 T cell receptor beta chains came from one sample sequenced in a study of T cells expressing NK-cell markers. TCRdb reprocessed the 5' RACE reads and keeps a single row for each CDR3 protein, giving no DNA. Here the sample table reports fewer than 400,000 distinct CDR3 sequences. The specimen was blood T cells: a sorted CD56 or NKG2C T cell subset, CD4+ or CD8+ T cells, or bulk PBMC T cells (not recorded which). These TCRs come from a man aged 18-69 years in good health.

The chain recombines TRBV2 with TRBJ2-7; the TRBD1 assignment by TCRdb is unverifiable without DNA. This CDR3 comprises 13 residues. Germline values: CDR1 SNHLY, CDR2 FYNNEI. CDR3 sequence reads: CASNPLWGLEQYF.

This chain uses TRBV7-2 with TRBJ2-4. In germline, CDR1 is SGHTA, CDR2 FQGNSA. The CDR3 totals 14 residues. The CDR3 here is CASSLGGGQNIQYF.

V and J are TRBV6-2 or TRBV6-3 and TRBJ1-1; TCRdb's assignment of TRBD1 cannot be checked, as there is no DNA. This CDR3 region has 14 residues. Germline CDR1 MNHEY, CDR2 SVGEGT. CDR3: CASSQTGVQREAFF.

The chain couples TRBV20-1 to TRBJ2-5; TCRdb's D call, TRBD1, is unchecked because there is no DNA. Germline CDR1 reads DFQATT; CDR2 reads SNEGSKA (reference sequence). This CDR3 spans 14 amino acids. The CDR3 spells CSAAGTGLFGSQYF.

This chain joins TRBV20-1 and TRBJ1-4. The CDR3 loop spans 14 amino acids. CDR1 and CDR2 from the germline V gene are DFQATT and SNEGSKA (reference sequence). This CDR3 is CSARPYTTAEKLFF.

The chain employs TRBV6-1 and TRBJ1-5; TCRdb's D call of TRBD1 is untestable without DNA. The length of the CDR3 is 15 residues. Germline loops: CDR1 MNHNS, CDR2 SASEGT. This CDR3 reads CASRMTGGVGQPQHF.

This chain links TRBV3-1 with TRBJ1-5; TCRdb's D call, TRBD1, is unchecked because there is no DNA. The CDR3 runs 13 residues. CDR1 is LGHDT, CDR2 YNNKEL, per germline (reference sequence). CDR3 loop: CASSRGGNQPQHF.

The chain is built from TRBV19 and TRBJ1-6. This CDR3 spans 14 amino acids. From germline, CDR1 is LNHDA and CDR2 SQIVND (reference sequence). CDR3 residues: CASSIIVEASPLHF. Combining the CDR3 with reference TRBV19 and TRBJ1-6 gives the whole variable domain DGGITQSPKYLFRKEGQNVTLSCEQNLNHDAMYWYRQDPGQGLRLIYYSQIVNDFQKGDIAEGYSVSREKKESFPLTVTSAQKNPTAFYLCASSIIVEASPLHFGNGTRLTVT.

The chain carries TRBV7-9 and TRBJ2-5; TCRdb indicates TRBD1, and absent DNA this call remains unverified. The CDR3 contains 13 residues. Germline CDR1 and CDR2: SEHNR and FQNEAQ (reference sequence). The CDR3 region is CASSAGPEETQYF.

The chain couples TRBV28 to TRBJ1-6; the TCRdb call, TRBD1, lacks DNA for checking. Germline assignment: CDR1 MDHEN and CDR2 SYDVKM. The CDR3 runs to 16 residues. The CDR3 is CASSYPGGENNSPLHF.

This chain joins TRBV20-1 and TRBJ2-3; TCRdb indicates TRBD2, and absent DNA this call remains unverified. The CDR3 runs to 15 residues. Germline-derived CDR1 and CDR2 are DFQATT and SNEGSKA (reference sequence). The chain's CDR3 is CSASGGGSRTDTQYF.

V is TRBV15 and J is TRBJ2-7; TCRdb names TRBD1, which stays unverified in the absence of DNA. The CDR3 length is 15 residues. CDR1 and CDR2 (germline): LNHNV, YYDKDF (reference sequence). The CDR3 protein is CATSRETDRVYEQYF.

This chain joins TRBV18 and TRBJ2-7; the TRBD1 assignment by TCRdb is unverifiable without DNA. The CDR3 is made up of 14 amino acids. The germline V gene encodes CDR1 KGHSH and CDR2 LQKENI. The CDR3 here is CASSPRDGPYEQYF.

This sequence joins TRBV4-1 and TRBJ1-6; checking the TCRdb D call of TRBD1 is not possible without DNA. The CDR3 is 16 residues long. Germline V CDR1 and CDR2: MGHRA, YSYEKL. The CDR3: CASSREQGAGGSPLHF.

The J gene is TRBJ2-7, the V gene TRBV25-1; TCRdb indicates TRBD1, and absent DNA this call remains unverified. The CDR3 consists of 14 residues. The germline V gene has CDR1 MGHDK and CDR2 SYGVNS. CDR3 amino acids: CASSEGGHIYEQYF.

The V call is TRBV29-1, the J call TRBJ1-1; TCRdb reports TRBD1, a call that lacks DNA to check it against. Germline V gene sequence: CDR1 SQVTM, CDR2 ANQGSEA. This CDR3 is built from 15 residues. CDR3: CSVEDGAAGKTEAFF. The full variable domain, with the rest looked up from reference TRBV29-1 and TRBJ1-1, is SAVISQKPSRDICQRGTSLTIQCQVDSQVTMMFWYRQQPGQSLTLIATANQGSEATYESGFVIDKFPISRPNLTFSTLTVSNMSPEDSSIYLCSVEDGAAGKTEAFFGQGTRLTVV.

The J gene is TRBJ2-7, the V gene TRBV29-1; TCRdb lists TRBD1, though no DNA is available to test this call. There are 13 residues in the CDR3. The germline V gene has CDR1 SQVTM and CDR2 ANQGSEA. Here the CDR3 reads CSVVKGGRNEQYF.

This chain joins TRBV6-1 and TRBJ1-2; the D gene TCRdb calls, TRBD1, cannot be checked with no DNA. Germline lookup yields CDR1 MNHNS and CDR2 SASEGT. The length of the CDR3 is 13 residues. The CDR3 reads CATRNRTMWGHTF.

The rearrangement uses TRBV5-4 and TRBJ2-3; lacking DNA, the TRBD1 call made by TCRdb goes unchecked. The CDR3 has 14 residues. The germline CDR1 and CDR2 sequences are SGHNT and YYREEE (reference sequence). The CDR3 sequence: CASSWDPVTDTQYF.

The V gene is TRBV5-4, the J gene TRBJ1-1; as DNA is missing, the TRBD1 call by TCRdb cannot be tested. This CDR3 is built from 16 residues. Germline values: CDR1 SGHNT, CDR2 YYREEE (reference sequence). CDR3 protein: CASSPEKGRVYTEAFF.

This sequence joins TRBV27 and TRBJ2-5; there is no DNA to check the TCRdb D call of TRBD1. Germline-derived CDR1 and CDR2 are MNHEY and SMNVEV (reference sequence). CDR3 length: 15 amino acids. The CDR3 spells CASSLSTAGAETQYF.

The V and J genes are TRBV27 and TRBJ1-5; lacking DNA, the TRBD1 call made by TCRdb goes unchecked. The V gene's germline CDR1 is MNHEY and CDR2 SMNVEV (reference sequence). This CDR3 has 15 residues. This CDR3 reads CASSSDRNRGQPQHF.

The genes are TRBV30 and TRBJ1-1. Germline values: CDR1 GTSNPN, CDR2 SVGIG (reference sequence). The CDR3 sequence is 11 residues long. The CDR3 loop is CAWALNTEAFF.